A single sample is the source of the 11 T cell receptor beta chains below, sequenced in a study of shared clonotypes between healthy human individuals. Libraries were prepared by immunoSEQ multiplex PCR; TCRdb keeps only in-frame clonotypes and omits some of them. The sample yields 900,000 to 1,200,000 clones, about four fifths seen once. The sequenced sample was memory CD4+ T cells from PBMCs. The subset was: CD45RA-negative fraction. Receptors were obtained from a man aged 18 to 35 in good health. Some clones in this sample may be carry-over from other donors' samples.

The chain couples TRBV5-1 to TRBJ1-1, with 8 nucleotides matching TRBD1. After removal of 4 bases from V and 1 base from J, the junction contained 3 bases not matched to a gene. The CDR3 runs to 14 residues. Germline V lookup: CDR1 SGHRS, CDR2 YFSETQ. The CDR3 DNA follows: TGCGCCAGCAGCACCAGGGGGCAGAACACTGAAGCTTTCTTT. Amino acids: CASSTRGQNTEAFF.

About this clone itself: Other DNA sequences in this sample translate to the same CDR3. The genes are TRBV20-1 and TRBJ1-3, with no clear D. V lost 3 bases and J lost 3, with 3 bases in between. The CDR3 length is 11 residues. The V gene's germline CDR1 is DFQATT and CDR2 SNEGSKA (reference sequence). The CDR3 DNA reads as TGCAGTGCTAGCCTTGGAAACACCATATATTTT. This gives the protein CSASLGNTIYF.

For this clone: The junction shows a germline mismatch at one end, possibly a read error. V usage is TRBV6-5 and J usage is TRBJ2-3, with D perhaps matching TRBD2 (5 bases). Germline CDR1 reads MNHEY; CDR2 reads SVGAGI. The CDR3 spans 14 residues. The CDR3 bases are TGTGCCAGCAGTCCCGGACTGGCCACAAATACGCAGTATTTT. It is translated as CASSPGLATNTQYF.

The rearrangement uses TRBV7-9 and TRBJ2-1; no reliable D call. Looked up from germline, CDR1 is SEHNR and CDR2 is FQNEAQ (reference sequence). This CDR3 region has 11 residues. With 3 bases removed from V and 13 bases from J, the gap between germline ends came to 10 bases. CDR3: CASSFPAEQFF. The CDR3 nucleotides are TGTGCCAGCAGCTTCCCGGCTGAACAGTTCTTC.

The V gene is TRBV28, the J gene TRBJ1-1; unclear D gene. This CDR3 spans 14 amino acids. V dropped 1 base and J dropped 4 bases, with 10 bases sitting between them. Looked up from germline, CDR1 is MDHEN and CDR2 is SYDVKM. CDR3 region: CASSLYGVFTEAFF. CDR3 DNA: TGTGCCAGCAGTTTATATGGGGTTTTCACTGAAGCTTTCTTT.

The V gene is TRBV5-4, the J gene TRBJ2-1; 9 bases map to TRBD2. Germline loops: CDR1 SGHNT, CDR2 YYREEE (reference sequence). The CDR3 has 16 residues. V gave up 2 bases and J gave up 6 bases; unmatched junction bases: 9. CDR3 amino acids: CASSFGSAGGTNEQFF. For the CDR3, the DNA is TGTGCCAGCAGCTTTGGGTCGGCGGGAGGGACCAATGAGCAGTTCTTC. Based on the CDR3 plus reference TRBV5-4 and TRBJ2-1, the full variable domain is ETGVTQSPTHLIKTRGQQVTLRCSSQSGHNTVSWYQQALGQGPQFIFQYYREEENGRGNFPPRFSGLQFPNYSSELNVNALELDDSALYLCASSFGSAGGTNEQFFGPGTRLTVL.

This rearrangement joins TRBV6-5 to TRBJ2-7; D not certain. In germline, CDR1 is MNHEY, CDR2 SVGAGI. There are 13 residues in the CDR3. V was pared by 0 bases and J by 5 bases, with 8 bases between. The CDR3 here is CASSYSAFHEQYF. Written as DNA, the CDR3 is TGTGCCAGCAGTTACTCCGCCTTCCACGAGCAGTACTTC.

The chain employs TRBV7-9 and TRBJ1-5, with 8 positions matching TRBD1. In germline, CDR1 is SEHNR, CDR2 FQNEAQ (reference sequence). Germline trimming cut 2 bases from V and 1 base from J; bases unmatched to any gene: 13. This CDR3 has 19 residues. DNA of the CDR3: TGTGCCAGCAGCTTAAACTCGGGCGGACAGGGAATAAGCAATCAGCCCCAGCATTTT. This codes for CASSLNSGGQGISNQPQHF.

The genes are TRBV7-2 and TRBJ2-7; D is unclear. Germline V lookup: CDR1 SGHTA, CDR2 FQGNSA. This CDR3 spans 12 amino acids. With 6 bases removed from V and 2 bases from J, the gap between germline ends came to 8 bases. This CDR3 is CASSLIPYEQYF. The CDR3 region has the DNA TGTGCCAGCAGTTTAATCCCCTACGAGCAGTACTTC.

This clone was observed many times. Distinct nucleotide sequences in the sample also encode this CDR3. The rearrangement links TRBV25-1 to TRBJ1-4, with 8 nucleotides matching TRBD1. The CDR3 is 15 residues long. Germline-derived CDR1 and CDR2 are MGHDK and SYGVNS. V was clipped by 0 bases and J by 5 bases; unmatched bases: 2. The CDR3 region has the DNA TGTGCCAGCAGTGAATATACAGGGGGAAATGAAAAACTGTTTTTT. It translates to CASSEYTGGNEKLFF.

The chain joins TRBV5-4 to TRBJ2-1; D uncertain. Trimming stripped 0 bases from V and 5 bases from J, with 6 bases between. In germline, CDR1 is SGHNT, CDR2 YYREEE (reference sequence). The CDR3 spans 13 residues. CDR3 in amino acids: CASSLALNNEQFF. DNA of the CDR3: TGTGCCAGCAGCTTGGCACTGAACAATGAGCAGTTCTTC.